The rows below give T cell receptor beta chains drawn from one sample of a study of CD8+ T cells in alopecia areata. Using immunoSEQ multiplex PCR, the repertoire was profiled, and TCRdb retains in-frame clones only, with some absent. The data show 220,000 or so clones, with 50% to 60% seen just once and 0.45% held by the top ten. The sample was CD4+ T cells sorted from blood, taken at week 0. Receptors originate from a human donor with alopecia areata. Both conserved end residues are part of each CDR3. The D gene is left open where the match is weak. Some rows have no size entry. The others give once, few or many, or a class for an expanded clone.

-	TRBV7-2	TRBJ2-3	14	-	TGTGCCAGCAGCTTTTTGGGGACTACAGATACGCAGTATTTT	CASSFLGTTDTQYF
TRBD1	TRBV6-5	TRBJ2-3	14	few	TGTGCCAGCACCCAGGACAGGAGCACAGATACGCAGTATTTT	CASTQDRSTDTQYF
TRBD2	TRBV29-1	TRBJ2-1	15	few	TGCAGCGACTTCCTAGCGGGAGGGTCCGGCAATGAGCAGTTCTTC	CSDFLAGGSGNEQFF
-	TRBV6-1	TRBJ1-3	14	-	TGTGCCAGCAGTAGGGGTTCGTCTGGAAACACCATATATTTT	CASSRGSSGNTIYF
TRBD1	TRBV5-1	TRBJ2-7	14	once	TGCGCCAGCAGCTTGGTGGGACAGGATTACGAGCAGTACTTC	CASSLVGQDYEQYF
TRBD2	TRBV5-4	TRBJ2-1	15	-	TGTGCCAGCAGCCCTAGCGGGAGCTCCTACAATGAGCAGTTCTTC	CASSPSGSSYNEQFF
TRBD2	TRBV12-5	TRBJ2-1	16	-	TGTGCTAGTGGTCGGGGTGCGGGAGGCGGTCACAATGAGCAGTTCTTC	CASGRGAGGGHNEQFF
TRBD1	TRBV2	TRBJ1-5	15	-	TGTGCCAGCAAGGCACAGGGGTATAGCAATCAGCCCCAGCATTTT	CASKAQGYSNQPQHF
TRBD2	TRBV11-2	TRBJ2-3	16	-	TGTGCCAGCAGCTTAGTCGCGGGAGGGATCACAGATACGCAGTATTTT	CASSLVAGGITDTQYF
-	TRBV11-2	TRBJ2-3	15	-	TGTGCCAGCAGCTTAGCAGGGGCCGGCACAGATACGCAGTATTTT	CASSLAGAGTDTQYF
TRBD2	TRBV29-1	TRBJ2-3	13	-	TGCAGCGTTGGGCGGGGGAGCACAGATACGCAGTATTTT	CSVGRGSTDTQYF
-	TRBV5-1	TRBJ2-5	11	-	TGCGCCAGCAGCAACGGGGAGACCCAGTACTTC	CASSNGETQYF
-	TRBV6-5	TRBJ1-1	14	-	TGTGCCAGCACCGTTAGGGGGGCGAACACTGAAGCTTTCTTT	CASTVRGANTEAFF
-	TRBV4-1	TRBJ2-1	12	-	TGCGCCAGCAGCACTAAATACAATGAGCAGTTCTTC	CASSTKYNEQFF
-	TRBV6-1	TRBJ2-7	12	once	TGTGCCAGCAGTGAAGATCTAGGCGAGCAGTACTTC	CASSEDLGEQYF
TRBD1	TRBV6-6	TRBJ1-6	16	few	TGTGCCAGCAGTTACCCGGGACAGGGGACGGCTTCACCCCTCCACTTT	CASSYPGQGTASPLHF
-	TRBV30	TRBJ2-7	14	-	TGTGCCTGGAGTCCCACAGACCCTACCTACGAGCAGTACTTC	CAWSPTDPTYEQYF
TRBD1	TRBV27	TRBJ2-7	13	-	TGTGCCAGCAGTGCCTCGGACAGGGTCGAGCAGTACTTC	CASSASDRVEQYF
-	TRBV5-6	TRBJ2-5	11	few	TGTGCCAGCAGCTTCTTGGAGACCCAGTACTTC	CASSFLETQYF
TRBD1	TRBV30	TRBJ1-2	17	-	TGTGCCTGGAGGGTCTTTGGACAGGAACTAACCAACTATGGCTACACCTTC	CAWRVFGQELTNYGYTF
-	TRBV7-2	TRBJ1-6	16	-	TGTGCCAGCAGCCCTCAAGGGGGGCATGGGAATTCACCCCTCCACTTT	CASSPQGGHGNSPLHF
-	TRBV5-6	TRBJ1-5	15	-	TGTGCCAGCAGCCGAGGGGGAATGGGCAATCAGCCCCAGCATTTT	CASSRGGMGNQPQHF
-	TRBV2	TRBJ2-5	11	-	TGTGCCAGCATGAGGGAAGAGACCCAGTACTTC	CASMREETQYF
-	TRBV5-4	TRBJ2-5	16	few	TGTGCCAGCAGCCAGTTATCCGGGACGGGCCAAGAGACCCAGTACTTC	CASSQLSGTGQETQYF
-	TRBV5-1	TRBJ2-7	12	-	TGCGCCAGCAGCTTGCAGGGGACCGAGCAGTACTTC	CASSLQGTEQYF
TRBD2	TRBV9	TRBJ2-1	17	-	TGTGCCAGCAGCTCTGGGACTAGCGGGAGCTCCTACAATGAGCAGTTCTTC	CASSSGTSGSSYNEQFF
TRBD1	TRBV5-6	TRBJ1-1	13	few	TGTGCCAGCAGCCCAGGGACAGGCGGTGAAGCTTTCTTT	CASSPGTGGEAFF
-	TRBV30	TRBJ1-2	13	-	TGTGCCTGTTGGAGTCTAGCTAACTATGGCTACACCTTC	CACWSLANYGYTF
-	TRBV5-1	TRBJ2-1	12	-	TGCGCCAGCAGCCCCGGGACCGGTGAGCAGTTCTTC	CASSPGTGEQFF
-	TRBV14	TRBJ2-3	15	-	TGTGCCAGCAGCCAACTGGGAAGGGCTCCAGATACGCAGTATTTT	CASSQLGRAPDTQYF
-	TRBV14	TRBJ2-5	16	-	TGTGCCAGCAGCCCCGGAGAGGTCGGATCCCAGGAGACCCAGTACTTC	CASSPGEVGSQETQYF
-	TRBV28	TRBJ2-7	14	-	TGTGCCAGCAGTTCGTACAAACCAGGGGACGAGCAGTACTTC	CASSSYKPGDEQYF
TRBD1	TRBV29-1	TRBJ1-2	12	-	TGCAGCGTGGACAGGGGCCAAGGGGGCTACACCTTC	CSVDRGQGGYTF
-	TRBV29-1	TRBJ1-2	14	few	TGCAGCGCTGGGGCGGGGCTGGTGGAGTATGGCTACACCTTC	CSAGAGLVEYGYTF
TRBD1	TRBV30	TRBJ1-1	17	-	TGTGCCTGGAGTTCGCCCGGGACAGAAAGAGTGAACACTGAAGCTTTCTTT	CAWSSPGTERVNTEAFF
-	TRBV6-1	TRBJ2-7	14	-	TGTGCCAGCGTGAGGAGCGGGTCCCCCTACGAGCAGTACTTC	CASVRSGSPYEQYF
-	TRBV29-1	TRBJ2-7	12	few	TGCAGCGCCCAGGGGGGCTCCTACGAGCAGTACTTC	CSAQGGSYEQYF
-	TRBV7-2	TRBJ1-1	13	few	TGTGCCAGCAGCTTCACGGTGAACACTGAAGCTTTCTTT	CASSFTVNTEAFF
-	TRBV5-5	TRBJ1-5	14	few	TGTGCCAGCAGCTTGTTCTCGGGGTATCAGCCCCAGCATTTT	CASSLFSGYQPQHF
TRBD1	TRBV30	TRBJ2-2	13	-	TGTGCCTGGATGGGACAGGGAGCCGGGGAGCTGTTTTTT	CAWMGQGAGELFF
-	TRBV14	TRBJ1-5	13	once	TGTGCCAGCAGCCCGGGGGGTAATCAGCCCCAGCATTTT	CASSPGGNQPQHF
-	TRBV4-1	TRBJ2-3	15	once	TGCGCCAGCAGCCAAGGTATCCAGAGCACAGATACGCAGTATTTT	CASSQGIQSTDTQYF
-	TRBV30	TRBJ2-5	12	once	TGTGCCTGGAGTCTAGACCAAGAGACCCAGTACTTC	CAWSLDQETQYF
-	TRBV14	TRBJ2-3	13	-	TGTGCCAGCAGCCGGAACCGGGCGGATACGCAGTATTTT	CASSRNRADTQYF
TRBD1	TRBV7-7	TRBJ1-5	16	-	TGTGCCAGCAGACCCGTCGGGACAGGGGACCCATCGCCCCAGCATTTT	CASRPVGTGDPSPQHF
TRBD1	TRBV11-2	TRBJ2-7	15	-	TGTGCCAGCAGATATCCGGGACAGGAGGACTACGAGCAGTACTTC	CASRYPGQEDYEQYF
-	TRBV5-1	TRBJ1-1	14	-	TGCGCCAGCAGCTTGTTAGTGGGGGGCACTGAAGCTTTCTTT	CASSLLVGGTEAFF
-	TRBV7-9	TRBJ1-5	15	-	TGTGCCAGCAGCTTAGGGGCGGCGGGCTGGCAGCCCCAGCATTTT	CASSLGAAGWQPQHF
-	TRBV27	TRBJ2-4	12	few	TGTGCCAGCAGTCCCCAGCGAAACATTCAGTACTTC	CASSPQRNIQYF
TRBD1	TRBV30	TRBJ2-3	14	-	TGTGCCTGGCAAAACAGGGGCGGCACAGATACGCAGTATTTT	CAWQNRGGTDTQYF
-	TRBV29-1	TRBJ1-1	12	-	TGCAGCGTTGTATTTGTGGGACCTGAAGCTTTCTTT	CSVVFVGPEAFF
TRBD2	TRBV4-2	TRBJ2-1	15	-	TGTGCCAGCAGCCAAGGACTAGCGGGAGTGAATGAGCAGTTCTTC	CASSQGLAGVNEQFF
TRBD2	TRBV4-1	TRBJ2-1	16	few	TGCGCCAGCAGCCAAGATTGGGAGGGCGCCTACAATGAGCAGTTCTTC	CASSQDWEGAYNEQFF
-	TRBV11-2	TRBJ2-2	14	few	TGTGCCAGCAGCTTAGACGGGGCTGCCGGGGAGCTGTTTTTT	CASSLDGAAGELFF